These T cell receptor beta chains were read from a single sample in a study of identical twins. Each CDR3 protein gets one entry after TCRdb re-called the 5' RACE reads with MiXCR. The data contain 1.5 million to 2 million distinct CDR3 sequences, more than 30% of them seen just once; the ten biggest clones take up roughly 0.3%. The sample taken for sequencing was cord blood. The receptors come from a newborn girl in good health. Both conserved end residues are part of each CDR3. D genes are given only for firm matches. Not all rows give a size; the values are once, few, many and, for expanded clones, a class.

>TRBD2|TRBJ2-1|TRBV7-2|few
TGTGCCAGCAGCTTAGTAAGCGGGGGGCCCCAGTTCTTC
CASSLVSGGPQFF
>NA|TRBJ1-5|TRBV5-8|NA
TGTGCCAGCAGCTTCTATTCGGGGAATCAGCCCCAGCATTTT
CASSFYSGNQPQHF
>NA|TRBJ1-2|TRBV2|NA
TGTGCCAGCAGTGAAGAGGCGGGGAACTATGACTACACCTTC
CASSEEAGNYDYTF
>NA|TRBJ2-1|TRBV12-3/TRBV12-4|NA
TGTGCCAGCAGTTCTAGGTTTACGTCCTACAATGAGCAGTTCTTC
CASSSRFTSYNEQFF
>TRBD1|TRBJ2-1|TRBV28|many
TGTGCCAGCAGTTTAGACAGGGAATTAGATTACAATGAGCAGTTCTTC
CASSLDRELDYNEQFF
>NA|TRBJ2-7|TRBV20-1|NA
TGCAGTGCTAAGGTCACCTACGAGCAGTACTTC
CSAKVTYEQYF
>TRBD1|TRBJ2-3|TRBV29-1|NA
TGCAGCGCGTTGGGGACAGGGGAGACAGATACGCAGTATTTT
CSALGTGETDTQYF
>TRBD1|TRBJ2-5|TRBV12-5|once
TGTGCTAGTTGTTTGGGACAGGGAGAGACCCAGTACTTC
CASCLGQGETQYF
>TRBD1|TRBJ2-1|TRBV6-5|once
TGTGCCAGCAGTTACCCCGGACAGGGACGATTGAATGAGCAGTTCTTC
CASSYPGQGRLNEQFF
>TRBD1|TRBJ2-1|TRBV5-1|NA
TGCGCCAGCAGCAGACCTGGACAGGGGGCCAGTGAGCAGTTCTTC
CASSRPGQGASEQFF
>NA|TRBJ2-1|TRBV21-1|NA
TGTGCCAGCAGCAAAGCCGGACTAGCGGGAGATGTCGGCAATGAGCAGTTCTTC
CASSKAGLAGDVGNEQFF
>NA|TRBJ2-3|TRBV7-9|many
TGTGCCAGCAGCCAACAGGATACGCAGTATTTT
CASSQQDTQYF
>TRBD2|TRBJ2-5|TRBV5-1|NA
TGCGCCAGCAGCTTGACGGGAGGAAAACAAGAGACCCAGTACTTC
CASSLTGGKQETQYF
>TRBD1|TRBJ1-2|TRBV6-5|many
TGTGCCAGCAGTTACCTGGGACAGGGCTATGGCTACACCTTC
CASSYLGQGYGYTF
>NA|TRBJ1-1|TRBV4-1|NA
TGCGCCAGCAGCCAAGGACAGACTCTGAACACTGAAGCTTTCTTT
CASSQGQTLNTEAFF
>NA|TRBJ2-7|TRBV7-9|few
TGTGCCAGCGGTGATTACGACGAAGAGCGGTACGAGCAGTACTTC
CASGDYDEERYEQYF
>NA|TRBJ1-6|TRBV7-9|NA
TGTGCCAGCAGCTTGATCTCGGGTCCACCCCTCCACTTT
CASSLISGPPLHF
>NA|TRBJ2-7|TRBV29-1|NA
TGCAGCGTTGAAGTGCGACCCGCTAGCGAGCAGTACTTC
CSVEVRPASEQYF
>TRBD2|TRBJ2-7|TRBV12-3/TRBV12-4|few
TGTGCCAGCTCTCGGGCTAGCGGGAGGCTAAGCTACGAGCAGTACTTC
CASSRASGRLSYEQYF
>TRBD2|TRBJ2-1|TRBV6-1|NA
TGTGCCAGCTTTCTCGGGCTAGCGGGCAATGAGCAGTTCTTC
CASFLGLAGNEQFF
>NA|TRBJ1-5|TRBV10-3|few
TGTGCCATCAGTGAGTACGCGACAGAAAATCAGCCCCAGCATTTT
CAISEYATENQPQHF
>NA|TRBJ1-5|TRBV12-3/TRBV12-4|few
TGTGCCAGCAGTTTACTGGCACGAAATCAGCCCCAGCATTTT
CASSLLARNQPQHF
>NA|TRBJ2-7|TRBV5-1|NA
TGCGCCAGCAGCTTGGCCAGTTGGGGGACCTACGAGCAGTACTTC
CASSLASWGTYEQYF
>NA|TRBJ2-6|TRBV21-1|few
TGTGCCAGCAGCAAAGGTATCTCTGGGGCCAACGTCCTGACTTTC
CASSKGISGANVLTF
>NA|TRBJ2-7|TRBV6-1|NA
TGTGCCAGCAGTGAAGTTGGAAACAATGAGCAGTACTTC
CASSEVGNNEQYF
>TRBD2|TRBJ2-3|TRBV6-5|many
TGTGCCAGCAGTTACTTGTCTAGCGGGAGCACAGATACGCAGTATTTT
CASSYLSSGSTDTQYF
>NA|TRBJ2-3|TRBV20-1|NA
TGCAGTGCTAGAGATCCCTGGAGGTTAACAGATACGCAGTATTTT
CSARDPWRLTDTQYF
>NA|TRBJ2-3|TRBV10-3|NA
TGTGCCATCAGTGGAGGGAGACAGACCGCCACAGATACGCAGTATTTT
CAISGGRQTATDTQYF
>NA|TRBJ2-1|TRBV4-2|NA
TGTGCCAGCAGCCAACTGGTAGGGAACGAGCAGTTCTTC
CASSQLVGNEQFF
>NA|TRBJ1-5|TRBV6-5|once
TGTGCCATCAGTTACTCGGGTGGGCCCCAGCATTTT
CAISYSGGPQHF
>NA|TRBJ1-2|TRBV6-5|NA
TGTGCCAGCAGGGCCCGACGCGATGATGGCTACACCTTC
CASRARRDDGYTF
>NA|TRBJ1-6|TRBV24-1|few
TGTGCCACCAGACCAGGGAGCTCCTATAATTCACCCCTCCACTTT
CATRPGSSYNSPLHF
>NA|TRBJ2-4|TRBV7-2|few
TGTGCCAGCAGCTTAGGATTGGGCAAAAACATTCAGTACTTC
CASSLGLGKNIQYF
>NA|TRBJ2-1|TRBV4-2|NA
TGTGCCAGCAGCCAAGGGACTCTCGCGTACAATGAGCAGTTCTTC
CASSQGTLAYNEQFF
>NA|TRBJ1-4|TRBV2|few
TGTGCCAGCAGCGGGATGAGGGCGCGGAGAGAAAAACTGTTTTTT
CASSGMRARREKLFF
>NA|TRBJ2-1|TRBV5-1|few
TGCGCCAGCAGCGGTGACCTATACAATGAGCAGTTCTTC
CASSGDLYNEQFF